This T cell receptor (beta chain) was documented in a study of identical twins. Findings and caveats of the study: Beta out-of-frame sequences showed weaker excess sharing between twins.

About this clonotype itself: Its target is unknown. The junction does not match germline at one end; this may be a read error.

The CDR3 contains 15 residues. One entry per CDR3 protein results from TCRdb running MiXCR on the 5' RACE reads. This table holds 310,000 or so distinct CDR3 sequences, about 8% found once. These data are also associated with another study on yellow fever vaccine responses in identical twins.

The J gene is TRBJ1-2, the V gene TRBV12-3 or TRBV12-4; 8 bases match TRBD1. The specimen was memory (CD45RO+) T cells sorted from blood. The sequence was collected from a young woman in good health. In DNA form, the CDR3 reads TGTGCGAGCAGTTATCAGGGGGCTCGGAACTATGGCTACACCTTC. Residues: CASSYQGARNYGYTF.